The next 20 T cell receptor beta chains were all read from a single sample in a study of T-cell memory formation after mild COVID-19 (dated by TCRdb to about 2021). The library was prepared using 5' RACE. Data came from an Illumina NovaSeq 6000. In TCRdb, the public reads were trimmed at Q25 with fastp and aligned with MiXCR, with productive beta chains retained. Each record represents a unique CDR3 protein, reported with the most common genes and DNA among its rows. The sample data list around 530,000 distinct CDR3 sequences, and roughly 22% of these were observed just once. The top ten clones comprise approximately 8% of the sample. Sequencing was performed on PBMCs or a T cell subset sorted from them (not recorded which). These receptors originate from an adult woman who had mild COVID-19 (a few samples of this study predate the infection). The sample titles of this study are shuffled in the database, so cell type and time point are left out; the donor was told from shared clones.

A few counts support this clonotype. The chain recombines TRBV5-1 with TRBJ2-7, with TRBD1 as a possible D gene (6 bases). This CDR3 contains 12 residues. Between the trimmed V and J ends, which lost 7 bases and 1 base, there was a span of 9 bases. Germline assignment: CDR1 SGHRS and CDR2 YFSETQ. The DNA for the CDR3 is TGCGCCAGCCAGGGACAATCCTACGAGCAGTACTTC. Translated, it gives CASQGQSYEQYF.

DNA of the CDR3: TGTGCCACCAGTGACTTGGGACTAGCAACTAGCACAGATACGCAGTATTTT. Amino acid sequence: CATSDLGLATSTDTQYF. This chain uses TRBV24-1 with TRBJ2-3; 9 bases agree with TRBD2. Germline trimming cut 4 bases from V and 0 bases from J; bases unmatched to any gene: 7. Germline loops: CDR1 KGHDR, CDR2 SFDVKD. The CDR3 is 17 residues long.

This clonotype turned up a few times. The J gene is TRBJ2-7, the V gene TRBV7-2; 9 bases align to TRBD1. This CDR3 has 14 amino acids. CDR1 SGHTA and CDR2 FQGNSA come from the germline V gene. J gave up 5 bases and V 5 bases, and 7 bases lay outside the gene matches. Written as DNA, the CDR3 is TGTGCCAGCAGCCGGGGGGACAGGGCTAACGAGCAGTACTTC. Its protein is CASSRGDRANEQYF. The full variable domain, with the rest looked up from reference TRBV7-2 and TRBJ2-7, is GAGVSQSPSNKVTEKGKDVELRCDPISGHTALYWYRQSLGQGLEFLIYFQGNSAPDKSGLPSDRFSAERTGGSVSTLTIQRTQQEDSAVYLCASSRGDRANEQYFGPGTRLTVT.

This clonotype was detected only a few times. The V and J genes are TRBV7-9 and TRBJ1-2; D unresolved. Trimming shortened V by 0 bases and J by 2 bases, and 7 bases separated the two germline ends. CDR1 SEHNR and CDR2 FQNEAQ come from the germline V gene (reference sequence). This CDR3 is built from 14 residues. The CDR3 spells CASSLATGNYGYTF. DNA of the CDR3: TGTGCCAGCAGCTTAGCGACGGGAAACTATGGCTACACCTTC. Looking up the rest from reference TRBV7-9 and TRBJ1-2 gives the full variable domain: DTGVSQNPRHKITKRGQNVTFRCDPISEHNRLYWYRQTLGQGPEFLTYFQNEAQLEKSRLLSDRFSAERPKGSFSTLEIQRTEQGDSAMYLCASSLATGNYGYTFGSGTRLTVV.

The rearrangement uses TRBV19 and TRBJ1-2; 7 bases are shared with TRBD1. The V segment lost 4 bases and the J segment 4 bases; nucleotides outside the gene matches: 12. The length of the CDR3 is 16 residues. CDR1 is LNHDA, CDR2 SQIVND, per germline (reference sequence). The CDR3 spells CASSRSQGRGFYGYTF. The CDR3 DNA follows: TGTGCCAGTAGTAGATCACAGGGGCGCGGGTTCTATGGCTACACCTTC.

In this sample, this clonotype turned up a few times. V and J are TRBV5-6 and TRBJ2-5, with 12 bases fitting TRBD2. This CDR3 comprises 12 residues. V shed 0 bases and J 12 bases; nucleotides not matched to a gene: 0. CDR1 SGHDT and CDR2 YYEEEE come from the germline V gene. CDR3 nucleotide sequence: TGTGCCAGCAGCTTGGGACTAGCGGGGGAGTACTTC. Translation gives CASSLGLAGEYF. The whole variable domain, filled in from reference TRBV5-6 and TRBJ2-5, reads DAGVTQSPTHLIKTRGQQVTLRCSPKSGHDTVSWYQQALGQGPQFIFQYYEEEERQRGNFPDRFSGHQFPNYSSELNVNALLLGDSALYLCASSLGLAGEYFGPGTRLLVL.

This clonotype turned up a few times. The chain uses TRBV12-3 or TRBV12-4 and TRBJ2-4; 8 bases match TRBD1. V shed 0 bases and J 3 bases; nucleotides not matched to a gene: 4. This CDR3 has 16 amino acids. The CDR3 loop reads CASSLAQGAVKNIQYF. The CDR3 region has the DNA TGTGCCAGCAGTTTAGCGCAGGGGGCTGTCAAAAACATTCAGTACTTC.

This clonotype occurred a few times. This rearrangement joins TRBV12-3 or TRBV12-4 to TRBJ2-1; TRBD2 agrees at 8 bases. CDR3 length: 14 residues. V was pared by 3 bases and J by 9 bases, with 7 bases of the junction left unmatched. This CDR3 is CASSFSPRGGEQFF. The CDR3 nucleotides read TGTGCCAGCAGTTTTTCCCCTCGGGGGGGTGAGCAGTTCTTC.

The sample holds a few counts of this clonotype. The chain uses TRBV3-1 and TRBJ2-5, with D perhaps TRBD2 (5 bases). The CDR3 loop spans 14 amino acids. V was trimmed by 5 bases and J by 4 bases, leaving 14 bases between them. CDR1 is LGHDT and CDR2 is YNNKEL in the germline V gene (reference sequence). The CDR3 loop is CASSTRTAVETQYF. The DNA of the CDR3 is TGTGCCAGCAGCACACGGACTGCGGTAGAGACCCAGTACTTC.

This clonotype was seen a few times. The chain has TRBV12-3 or TRBV12-4 and TRBJ2-2; D gene ambiguous. Trimming removed 11 bases from V and 5 bases from J, with 15 bases in between. There are 13 residues in the CDR3. CDR3 bases: TGTGCCCTGCGAGTAGGGTATACCGGGGAGCTGTTTTTT. As protein: CALRVGYTGELFF.

This clonotype was seen a handful of times. This sequence joins TRBV9 and TRBJ1-1; the D gene is possibly TRBD1 (5 bases). Deletions cut 4 bases from V and 2 bases from J, with 18 bases between. The germline V gene encodes CDR1 SGDLS and CDR2 YYNGEE. This CDR3 spans 16 amino acids. DNA for the CDR3: TGTGCCAGCAGCCCTGGGTTGCGGGGACGCAACACTGAAGCTTTCTTT. Its protein product is CASSPGLRGRNTEAFF.

The chain has TRBV18 and TRBJ2-7, with 9 bases aligning to TRBD1. The trim removed 3 bases at V and 7 bases at J, leaving 13 bases unmatched. Germline CDR1 KGHSH, CDR2 LQKENI. The CDR3 contains 16 residues. CDR3 coding DNA: TGTGCCAGCTCACCCGAAACCGGGACAGGGTTTTGGGAGCAGTACTTC. It is translated as CASSPETGTGFWEQYF.

This clonotype was seen a handful of times. The chain uses TRBV3-1 and TRBJ2-3; TRBD2 is a possible D gene (6 bases). Per germline, CDR1 LGHDT and CDR2 YNNKEL (reference sequence). This CDR3 comprises 16 residues. The germline V and J ends were trimmed by 0 bases and 2 bases, with 12 bases remaining between them. CDR3 nucleotide sequence: TGTGCCAGCAGCCAAGATATGGGCGGGATCACAGATACGCAGTATTTT. It encodes CASSQDMGGITDTQYF.

The gene calls are TRBV29-1 and TRBJ2-1; D not certain. Per the germline V gene, CDR1 is SQVTM and CDR2 is ANQGSEA. V lost 4 bases, J lost 11 bases, and 12 bases lay in between. The CDR3 loop spans 11 amino acids. CDR3 protein: CSVVVSAKQFF. CDR3 nucleotides: TGCAGCGTTGTCGTATCGGCAAAGCAGTTCTTC.

This clonotype was found a few times. This chain joins TRBV6-5 and TRBJ2-7; tentative D call: TRBD2 (5 bases). This CDR3 is built from 15 residues. V lost 0 bases to trimming and J lost 2 bases, with 11 bases between them. From germline, CDR1 is MNHEY and CDR2 SVGAGI. The CDR3 coding sequence is TGTGCCAGCAGTTACTCGGCGGGCAGCGCCTACGAGCAGTACTTC. As protein: CASSYSAGSAYEQYF.

This chain links TRBV20-1 with TRBJ1-3; D may be TRBD1 (6 bases). The V gene lost 6 bases and the J gene lost 14 bases, with 17 bases spanning the gap. The CDR3 contains 11 residues. Germline-derived CDR1 and CDR2 are DFQATT and SNEGSKA (reference sequence). DNA for the CDR3: TGCAGTGCCCCGAGGGGGGAAGGGGTATATTTT. This codes for CSAPRGEGVYF.

The V call is TRBV2, the J call TRBJ2-6, with a possible D match to TRBD1 (6 bases). CDR1 SNHLY and CDR2 FYNNEI come from the germline V gene. The ends were cut back, 6 bases at V and 2 bases at J, with 11 bases in the middle. CDR3 length: 15 residues. DNA of the CDR3: TGTGCCAGCAGATCCCAGGGGCCTGGGGCCAACGTCCTGACTTTC. Translated, it gives CASRSQGPGANVLTF.

Remarks on this clonotype: One base away lies a much larger clone, so this may be a sequencing read error. The chain joins TRBV5-5 to TRBJ1-3; 7 bases line up with TRBD1. Trimming at V came to 3 bases and at J to 2 bases, leaving 2 bases not matched to a gene. Germline-derived CDR1 and CDR2 are SGHKS and YYEKEE (reference sequence). CDR3 length: 14 amino acids. CDR3 amino acids: CASSWDSTGNTIYF. CDR3 DNA sequence: TGTGCCAGCAGCTGGGACAGCACTGGAAACACCATATATTTT. The whole variable domain, filled in from reference TRBV5-5 and TRBJ1-3, reads DAGVTQSPTHLIKTRGQQVTLRCSPISGHKSVSWYQQVLGQGPQFIFQYYEKEERGRGNFPDRFSARQFPNYSSELNVNALLLGDSALYLCASSWDSTGNTIYFGEGSWLTVV.

Only a few counts were recorded for this clonotype. The chain links TRBV20-1 to TRBJ2-1, with no clear D. The length of the CDR3 is 12 residues. V lost 6 bases, J lost 0 bases, and 6 bases lay in between. Germline assignment: CDR1 DFQATT and CDR2 SNEGSKA (reference sequence). CDR3 sequence reads: CSAYSSYNEQFF. The CDR3 nucleotides read TGCAGTGCGTACAGCTCCTACAATGAGCAGTTCTTC.

J is TRBJ1-1 and V is TRBV3-1; D is unresolved. V shed 1 base and J shed 9 bases, with 6 bases lying between them. The CDR3 has 11 amino acids. Germline V gene data show CDR1 as LGHDT and CDR2 as YNNKEL (reference sequence). The CDR3 nucleotides read TGTGCCAGCAGCCAAGGCGGCCAAGCTTTCTTT. Encoded protein: CASSQGGQAFF.